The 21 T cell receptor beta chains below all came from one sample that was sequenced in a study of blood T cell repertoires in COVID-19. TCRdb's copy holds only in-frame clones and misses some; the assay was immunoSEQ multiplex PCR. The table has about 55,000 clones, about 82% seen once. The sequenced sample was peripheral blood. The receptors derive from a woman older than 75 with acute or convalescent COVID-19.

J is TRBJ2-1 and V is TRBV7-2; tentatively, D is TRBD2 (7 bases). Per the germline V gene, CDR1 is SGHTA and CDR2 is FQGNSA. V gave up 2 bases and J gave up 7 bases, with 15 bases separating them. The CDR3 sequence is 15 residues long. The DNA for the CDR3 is TGTGCCAGCAGCTTACGGGTGGGAGGGGGGAATGAGCAGTTCTTC. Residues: CASSLRVGGGNEQFF.

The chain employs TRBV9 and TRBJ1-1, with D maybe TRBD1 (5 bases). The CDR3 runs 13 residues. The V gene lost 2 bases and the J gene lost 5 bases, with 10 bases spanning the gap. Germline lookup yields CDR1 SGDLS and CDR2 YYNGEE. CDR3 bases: TGTGCCAGCAGCGTTGGGGGGTATACTGAAGCTTTCTTT. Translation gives CASSVGGYTEAFF.

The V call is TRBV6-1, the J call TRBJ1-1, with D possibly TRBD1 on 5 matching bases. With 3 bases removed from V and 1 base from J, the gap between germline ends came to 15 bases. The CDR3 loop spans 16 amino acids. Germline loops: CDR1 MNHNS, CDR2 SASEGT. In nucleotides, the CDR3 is TGTGCCAGCAGTGATGGTCAGGGAAAGGGGAACACTGAAGCTTTCTTT. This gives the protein CASSDGQGKGNTEAFF.

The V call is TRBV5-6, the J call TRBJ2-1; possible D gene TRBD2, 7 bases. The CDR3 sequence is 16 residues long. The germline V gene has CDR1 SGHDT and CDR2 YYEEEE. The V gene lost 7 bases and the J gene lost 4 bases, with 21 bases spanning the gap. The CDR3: CASAKPMAGAYNEQFF. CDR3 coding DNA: TGTGCCAGCGCAAAACCCATGGCGGGGGCATACAATGAGCAGTTCTTC. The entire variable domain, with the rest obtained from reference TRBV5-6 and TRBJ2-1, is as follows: DAGVTQSPTHLIKTRGQQVTLRCSPKSGHDTVSWYQQALGQGPQFIFQYYEEEERQRGNFPDRFSGHQFPNYSSELNVNALLLGDSALYLCASAKPMAGAYNEQFFGPGTRLTVL.

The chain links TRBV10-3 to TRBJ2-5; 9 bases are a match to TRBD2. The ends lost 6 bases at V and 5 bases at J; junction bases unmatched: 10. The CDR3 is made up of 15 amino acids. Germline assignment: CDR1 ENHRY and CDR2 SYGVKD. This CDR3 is CAISPGVGTSETQYF. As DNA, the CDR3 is TGTGCCATCAGCCCCGGGGTGGGGACTAGCGAGACCCAGTACTTC.

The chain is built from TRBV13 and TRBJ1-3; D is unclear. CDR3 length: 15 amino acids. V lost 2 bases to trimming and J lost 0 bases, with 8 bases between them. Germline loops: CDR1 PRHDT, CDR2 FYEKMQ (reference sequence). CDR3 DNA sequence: TGTGCCAGCAGCTTATGGGGAGACTCTGGAAACACCATATATTTT. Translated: CASSLWGDSGNTIYF.

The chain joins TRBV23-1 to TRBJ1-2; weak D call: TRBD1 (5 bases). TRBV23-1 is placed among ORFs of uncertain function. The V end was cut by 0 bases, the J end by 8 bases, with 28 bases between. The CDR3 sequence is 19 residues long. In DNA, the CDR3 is TGCGCCAGCAGTCAATCGTTTTCCCCAGGGTTTGGCTGTCGTTACGGCTACACCTTC. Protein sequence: CASSQSFSPGFGCRYGYTF.

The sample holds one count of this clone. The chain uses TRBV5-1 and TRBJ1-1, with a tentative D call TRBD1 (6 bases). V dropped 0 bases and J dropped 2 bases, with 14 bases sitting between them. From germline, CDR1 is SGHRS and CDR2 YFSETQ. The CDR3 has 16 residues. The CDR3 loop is CASSLASTGSNTEAFF. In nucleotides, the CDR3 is TGCGCCAGCAGCTTGGCATCGACAGGTTCTAACACTGAAGCTTTCTTT. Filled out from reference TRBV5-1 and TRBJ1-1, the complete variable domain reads KAGVTQTPRYLIKTRGQQVTLSCSPISGHRSVSWYQQTPGQGLQFLFEYFSETQRNKGNFPGRFSGRQFSNSRSEMNVSTLELGDSALYLCASSLASTGSNTEAFFGQGTRLTVV.

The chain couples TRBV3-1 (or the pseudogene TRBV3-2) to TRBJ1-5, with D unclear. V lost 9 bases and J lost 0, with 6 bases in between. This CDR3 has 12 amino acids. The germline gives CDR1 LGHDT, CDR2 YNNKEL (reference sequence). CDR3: CASSISNQPQHF. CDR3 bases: TGTGCCAGTTCCATTAGCAATCAGCCCCAGCATTTT.

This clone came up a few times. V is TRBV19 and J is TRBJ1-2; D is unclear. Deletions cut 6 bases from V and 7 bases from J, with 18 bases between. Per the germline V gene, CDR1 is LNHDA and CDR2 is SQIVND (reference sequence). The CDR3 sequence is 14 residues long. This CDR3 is CASSPRELNSGYTF. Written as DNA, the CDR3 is TGTGCCAGTAGCCCCCGGGAGCTAAATTCTGGCTACACCTTC.

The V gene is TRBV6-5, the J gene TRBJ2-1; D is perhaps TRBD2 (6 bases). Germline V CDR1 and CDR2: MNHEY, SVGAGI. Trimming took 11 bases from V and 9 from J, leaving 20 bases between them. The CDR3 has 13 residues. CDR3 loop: CAGTFSGSGEQFF. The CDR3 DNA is TGTGCCGGAACCTTTAGCGGATCCGGTGAGCAGTTCTTC.

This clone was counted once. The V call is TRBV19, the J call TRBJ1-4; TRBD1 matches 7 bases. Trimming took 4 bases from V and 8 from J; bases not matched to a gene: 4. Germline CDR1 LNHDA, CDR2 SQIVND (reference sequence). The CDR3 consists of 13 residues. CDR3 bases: TGTGCCAGTAGTAGCGACAGGGTGGAAAAACTGTTTTTT. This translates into CASSSDRVEKLFF.

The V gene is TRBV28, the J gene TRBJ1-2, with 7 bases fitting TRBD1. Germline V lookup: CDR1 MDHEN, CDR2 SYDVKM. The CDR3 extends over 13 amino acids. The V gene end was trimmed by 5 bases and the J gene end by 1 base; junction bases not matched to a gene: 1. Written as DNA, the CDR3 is TGTGCCAGCAGTAGACAGGGTAACTATGGCTACACCTTC. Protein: CASSRQGNYGYTF.

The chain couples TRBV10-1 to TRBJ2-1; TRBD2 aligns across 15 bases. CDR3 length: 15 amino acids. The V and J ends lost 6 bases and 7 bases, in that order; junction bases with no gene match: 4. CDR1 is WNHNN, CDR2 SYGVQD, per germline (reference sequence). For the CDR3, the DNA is TGCGCCAGCAGCGACGGGACTAGCGGGGGGAATGAGCAGTTCTTC. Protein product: CASSDGTSGGNEQFF.

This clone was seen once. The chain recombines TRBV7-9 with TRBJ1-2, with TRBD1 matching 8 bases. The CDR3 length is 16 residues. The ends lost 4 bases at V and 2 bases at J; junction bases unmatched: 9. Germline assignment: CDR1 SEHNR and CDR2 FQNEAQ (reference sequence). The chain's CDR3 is CASSSTLGQGNYGYTF. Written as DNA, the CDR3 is TGTGCCAGCAGCTCCACATTAGGACAGGGAAACTATGGCTACACCTTC. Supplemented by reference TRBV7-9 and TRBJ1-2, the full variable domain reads DTGVSQNPRHKITKRGQNVTFRCDPISEHNRLYWYRQTLGQGPEFLTYFQNEAQLEKSRLLSDRFSAERPKGSFSTLEIQRTEQGDSAMYLCASSSTLGQGNYGYTFGSGTRLTVV.

The CDR3 sequence: CASRSLAASSYEQYV. The CDR3 DNA reads TGTGCCAGCAGATCCCTAGCAGCGAGCTCCTACGAGCAGTACGTC. The chain links TRBV6-5 to TRBJ2-7, with D perhaps matching TRBD2 (5 bases). V was clipped by 6 bases and J by 0 bases, with 15 bases between them. Per germline, CDR1 MNHEY and CDR2 SVGAGI. The CDR3 is 15 amino acids.

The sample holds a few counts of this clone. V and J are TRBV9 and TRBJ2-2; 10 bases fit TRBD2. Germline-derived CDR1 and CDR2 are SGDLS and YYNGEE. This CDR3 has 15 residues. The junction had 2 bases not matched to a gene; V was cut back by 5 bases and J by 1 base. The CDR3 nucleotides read TGTGCCAGCAGGAGGACTAGCGGGAACACCGGGGAGCTGTTTTTT. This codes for CASRRTSGNTGELFF.

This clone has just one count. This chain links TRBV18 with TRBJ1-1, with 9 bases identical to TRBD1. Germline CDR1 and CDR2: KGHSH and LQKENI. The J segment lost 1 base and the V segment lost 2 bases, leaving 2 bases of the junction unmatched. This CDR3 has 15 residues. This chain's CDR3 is CASSPRQGENTEAFF. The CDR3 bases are TGTGCCAGCTCACCAAGACAGGGGGAGAACACTGAAGCTTTCTTT.

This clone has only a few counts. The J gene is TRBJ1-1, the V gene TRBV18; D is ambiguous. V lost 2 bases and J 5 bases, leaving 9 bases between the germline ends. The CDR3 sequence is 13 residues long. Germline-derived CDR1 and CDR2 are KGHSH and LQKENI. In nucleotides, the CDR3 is TGTGCCAGCTCACCAGTGGCGGGAACTGAAGCTTTCTTT. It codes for CASSPVAGTEAFF. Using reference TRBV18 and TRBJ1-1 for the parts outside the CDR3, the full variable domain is NAGVMQNPRHLVRRRGQEARLRCSPMKGHSHVYWYRQLPEEGLKFMVYLQKENIIDESGMPKERFSAEFPKEGPSILRIQQVVRGDSAAYFCASSPVAGTEAFFGQGTRLTVV.

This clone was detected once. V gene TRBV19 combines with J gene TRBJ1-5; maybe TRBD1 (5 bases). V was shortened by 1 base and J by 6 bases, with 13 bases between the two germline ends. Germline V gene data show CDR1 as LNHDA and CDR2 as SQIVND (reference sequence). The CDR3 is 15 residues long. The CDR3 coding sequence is TGTGCCAGTAGTATAGTGGGCAGGGTTGCTCAGCCCCAGCATTTT. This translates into CASSIVGRVAQPQHF.

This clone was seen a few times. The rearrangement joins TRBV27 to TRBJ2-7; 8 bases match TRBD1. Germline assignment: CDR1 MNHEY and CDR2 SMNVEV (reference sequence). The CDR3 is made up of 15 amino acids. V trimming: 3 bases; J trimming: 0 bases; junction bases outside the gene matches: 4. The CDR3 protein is CASSFAGGASYEQYF. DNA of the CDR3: TGTGCCAGCAGTTTTGCAGGGGGCGCCTCCTACGAGCAGTACTTC.